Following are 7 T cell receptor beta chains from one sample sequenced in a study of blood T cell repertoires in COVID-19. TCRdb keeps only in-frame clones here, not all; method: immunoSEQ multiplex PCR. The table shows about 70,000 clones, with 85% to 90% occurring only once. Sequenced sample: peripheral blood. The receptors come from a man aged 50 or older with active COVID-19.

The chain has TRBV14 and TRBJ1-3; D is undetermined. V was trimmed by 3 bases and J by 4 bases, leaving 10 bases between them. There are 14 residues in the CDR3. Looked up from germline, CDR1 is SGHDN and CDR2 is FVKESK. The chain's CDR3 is CASSQVGPGNTIYF. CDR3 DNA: TGTGCCAGCAGCCAGGTCGGTCCCGGAAACACCATATATTTT.

The DNA of the CDR3 is TGCGCCAGCAGGGCACAGGGGGCGTCGGGGACTGAAGCTTTCTTT. It translates to CASRAQGASGTEAFF. The chain couples TRBV10-2 to TRBJ1-1, with 9 bases lining up with TRBD1. With 6 bases clipped from V and 5 bases from J, the junction kept 10 bases outside the gene matches. CDR1 and CDR2 (germline): WSHSY, SAAADI. This CDR3 contains 15 residues.

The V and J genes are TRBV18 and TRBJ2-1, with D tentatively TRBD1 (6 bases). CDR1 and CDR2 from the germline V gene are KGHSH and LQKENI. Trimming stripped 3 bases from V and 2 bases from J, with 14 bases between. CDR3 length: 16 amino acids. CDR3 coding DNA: TGTGCCAGCTCACCGGACGGGACATCGACCTACAATGAGCAGTTCTTC. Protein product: CASSPDGTSTYNEQFF.

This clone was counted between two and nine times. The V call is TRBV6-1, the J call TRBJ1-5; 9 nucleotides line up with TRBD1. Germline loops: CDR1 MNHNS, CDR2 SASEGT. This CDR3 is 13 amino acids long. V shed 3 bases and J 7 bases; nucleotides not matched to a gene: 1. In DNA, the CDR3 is TGTGCCAGCAGTGAGACAGGGGGACAGCCCCAGCATTTT. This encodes CASSETGGQPQHF.

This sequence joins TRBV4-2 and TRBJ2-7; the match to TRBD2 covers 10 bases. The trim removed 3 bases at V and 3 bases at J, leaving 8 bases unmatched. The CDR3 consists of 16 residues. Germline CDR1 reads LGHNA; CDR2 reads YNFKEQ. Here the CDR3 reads CASSQGTGTSDYEQYF. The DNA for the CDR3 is TGTGCCAGCAGCCAGGGGACCGGGACTAGCGACTACGAGCAGTACTTC.

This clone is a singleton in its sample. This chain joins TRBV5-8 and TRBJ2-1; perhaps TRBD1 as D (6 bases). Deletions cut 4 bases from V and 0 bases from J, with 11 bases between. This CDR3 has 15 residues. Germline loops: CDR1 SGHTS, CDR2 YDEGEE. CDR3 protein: CASSHGTPSYNEQFF. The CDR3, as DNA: TGTGCCAGCAGCCACGGGACACCCTCCTACAATGAGCAGTTCTTC.

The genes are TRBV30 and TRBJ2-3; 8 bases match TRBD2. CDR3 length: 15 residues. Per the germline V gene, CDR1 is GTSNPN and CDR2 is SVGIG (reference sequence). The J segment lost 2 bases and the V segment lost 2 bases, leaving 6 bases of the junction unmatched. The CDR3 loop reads CAWSFASGSTDTQYF. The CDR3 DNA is TGTGCCTGGAGTTTCGCTAGCGGGTCCACAGATACGCAGTATTTT.